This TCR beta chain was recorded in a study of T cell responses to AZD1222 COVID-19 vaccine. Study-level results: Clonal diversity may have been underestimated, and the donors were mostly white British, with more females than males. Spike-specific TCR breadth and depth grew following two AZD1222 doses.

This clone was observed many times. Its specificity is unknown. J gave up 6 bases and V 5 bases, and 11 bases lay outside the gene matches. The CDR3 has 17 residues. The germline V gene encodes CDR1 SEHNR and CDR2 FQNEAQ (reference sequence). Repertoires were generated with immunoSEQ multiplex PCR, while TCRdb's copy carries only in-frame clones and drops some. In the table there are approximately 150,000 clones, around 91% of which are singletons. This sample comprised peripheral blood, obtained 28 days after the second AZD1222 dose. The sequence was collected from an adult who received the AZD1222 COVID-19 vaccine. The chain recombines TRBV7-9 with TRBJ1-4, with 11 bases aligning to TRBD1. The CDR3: CASSPHGTGGVDEKLFF. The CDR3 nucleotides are TGTGCCAGCAGCCCCCATGGGACAGGGGGTGTGGATGAAAAACTGTTTTTT.